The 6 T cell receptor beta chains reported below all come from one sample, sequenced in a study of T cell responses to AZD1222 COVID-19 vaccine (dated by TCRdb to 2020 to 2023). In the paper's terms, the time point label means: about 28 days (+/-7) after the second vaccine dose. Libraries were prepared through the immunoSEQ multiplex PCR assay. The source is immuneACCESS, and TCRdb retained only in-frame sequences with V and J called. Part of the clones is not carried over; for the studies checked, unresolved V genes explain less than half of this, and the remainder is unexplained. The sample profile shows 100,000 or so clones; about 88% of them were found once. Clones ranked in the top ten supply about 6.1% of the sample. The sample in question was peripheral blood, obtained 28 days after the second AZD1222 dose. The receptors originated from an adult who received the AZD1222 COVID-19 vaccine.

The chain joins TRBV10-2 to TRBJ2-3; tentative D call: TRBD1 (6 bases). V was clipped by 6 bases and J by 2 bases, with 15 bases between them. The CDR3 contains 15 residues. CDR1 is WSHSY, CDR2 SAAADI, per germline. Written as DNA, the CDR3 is TGCGCCAGCAGACAGGGTAAAGGTCACACAGATACGCAGTATTTT. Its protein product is CASRQGKGHTDTQYF.

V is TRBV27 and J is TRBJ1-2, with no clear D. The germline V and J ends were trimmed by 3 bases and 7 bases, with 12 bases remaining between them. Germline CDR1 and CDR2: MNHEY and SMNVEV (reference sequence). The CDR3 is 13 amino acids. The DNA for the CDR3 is TGTGCCAGCAGTTTTTCCCCGCTTGGTGGCTACACCTTC. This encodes CASSFSPLGGYTF.

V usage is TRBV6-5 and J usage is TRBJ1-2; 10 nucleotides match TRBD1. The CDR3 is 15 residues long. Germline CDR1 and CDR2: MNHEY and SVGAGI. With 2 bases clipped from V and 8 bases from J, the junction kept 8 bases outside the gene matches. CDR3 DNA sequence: TGTGCCAGCAGTTACAGCGGACAGGGGGTGGACGGCTACACCTTC. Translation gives CASSYSGQGVDGYTF.

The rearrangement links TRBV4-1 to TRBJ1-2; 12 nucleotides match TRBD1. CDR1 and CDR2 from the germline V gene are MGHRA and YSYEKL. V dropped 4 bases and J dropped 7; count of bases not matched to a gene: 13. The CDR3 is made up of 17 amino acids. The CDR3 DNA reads TGCGCCAGCAGCCTGTCACTCCGGGACAGGGGGCTAGTTGGCTACACCTTC. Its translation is CASSLSLRDRGLVGYTF.

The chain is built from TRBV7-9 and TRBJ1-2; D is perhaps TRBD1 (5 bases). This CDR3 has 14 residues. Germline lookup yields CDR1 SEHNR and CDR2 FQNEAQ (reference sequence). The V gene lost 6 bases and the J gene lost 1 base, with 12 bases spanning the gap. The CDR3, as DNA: TGTGCCAGCAGAGGTGGACACGGTAACTATGGCTACACCTTC. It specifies CASRGGHGNYGYTF.

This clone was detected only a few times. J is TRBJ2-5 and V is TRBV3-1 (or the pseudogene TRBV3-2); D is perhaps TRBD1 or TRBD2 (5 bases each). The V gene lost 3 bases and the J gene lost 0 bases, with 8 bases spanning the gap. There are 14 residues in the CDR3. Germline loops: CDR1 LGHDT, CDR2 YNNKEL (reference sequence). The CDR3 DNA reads TGTGCCAGCAGCCACGGGACCGACCAAGAGACCCAGTACTTC. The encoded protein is CASSHGTDQETQYF.